This T cell receptor (beta chain) was identified during a study of cytomegalovirus exposure and HLA in healthy donors. Use of 60 Vbeta and 13 Jbeta primers characterized the PCR. The table came from immunoSEQ multiplex PCR; TCRdb's copy has only in-frame clones and leaves some out. The data show more than 110,000 clones, with about 76% seen just once and 3.9% held by the top ten. Trimming stripped 4 bases from V and 4 bases from J, with 12 bases between. The CDR3 has 14 amino acids. The germline gives CDR1 MNHNY, CDR2 SVGAGI (reference sequence). The genes are TRBV6-6 and TRBJ2-3, with a weak D call TRBD1 (7 bases). Sequencing was carried out using PBMCs. The clonotype comes from a man aged 18 to 35 in good health and CMV-seronegative. CDR3 loop: CASSSGRGADTQYF. CDR3 DNA sequence: TGTGCCAGCAGTTCGGGCAGGGGGGCAGATACGCAGTATTTT.